These 14 T cell receptor beta chains share one sample of origin, sequenced in a study of cytomegalovirus exposure and HLA in healthy donors. PCR was performed using 60 Vbeta and 13 Jbeta primers. Method: immunoSEQ multiplex PCR; TCRdb's copy keeps in-frame clones and lacks some. Of 150,000 to 250,000 clones listed, 70% to 85% are singletons. Sequencing was performed on PBMCs. Every receptor here comes from a woman under 40 in good health and CMV-seropositive.

This clone appeared a single time. The V gene is TRBV9, the J gene TRBJ2-3; D is possibly TRBD2 (6 bases). Germline CDR1 is SGDLS and CDR2 is YYNGEE. The CDR3 runs 16 residues. The V gene lost 2 bases and the J gene lost 5 bases, with 18 bases spanning the gap. CDR3 amino acids: CASSVGGLGGGDTQYF. The CDR3, as DNA: TGTGCCAGCAGCGTGGGGGGACTCGGAGGTGGAGATACGCAGTATTTT. Based on the CDR3 plus reference TRBV9 and TRBJ2-3, the full variable domain is DSGVTQTPKHLITATGQRVTLRCSPRSGDLSVYWYQQSLDQGLQFLIQYYNGEERAKGNILERFSAQQFPDLHSELNLSSLELGDSALYFCASSVGGLGGGDTQYFGPGTRLTVL.

This clone was observed a few times. The V and J genes are TRBV6-5 and TRBJ2-6; a possible D gene is TRBD2 (6 bases). The V gene lost 5 bases and the J gene lost 0 bases, with 8 bases spanning the gap. Germline lookup yields CDR1 MNHEY and CDR2 SVGAGI. CDR3 length: 15 residues. The CDR3: CASSGGFSGANVLTF. CDR3 coding DNA: TGTGCCAGCAGTGGGGGGTTCTCTGGGGCCAACGTCCTGACTTTC.

V gene TRBV6-5 combines with J gene TRBJ2-3, with TRBD2 matching over 11 bases. V shed 0 bases and J 3 bases; nucleotides not matched to a gene: 2. There are 16 residues in the CDR3. Looked up from germline, CDR1 is MNHEY and CDR2 is SVGAGI. The CDR3 loop reads CASSYSVAGGTDTQYF. For the CDR3, the DNA is TGTGCCAGCAGTTACTCGGTAGCGGGAGGGACAGATACGCAGTATTTT.

The gene calls are TRBV27 and TRBJ1-2; TRBD1 aligns across 8 bases. V shed 6 bases and J 1 base; nucleotides not matched to a gene: 7. This CDR3 comprises 15 residues. From germline, CDR1 is MNHEY and CDR2 SMNVEV (reference sequence). CDR3 amino acids: CASRGQGASNYGYTF. DNA of the CDR3: TGTGCCAGCAGAGGACAGGGCGCTAGTAACTATGGCTACACCTTC.

The chain is built from TRBV4-3 and TRBJ2-7; perhaps TRBD2 as D (6 bases). V was shortened by 0 bases and J by 3 bases, with 9 bases between the two germline ends. The V gene's germline CDR1 is LGHNA and CDR2 YSLEER. The CDR3 has 14 residues. CDR3 sequence: CASSQDTGGYEQYF. In nucleotides, the CDR3 is TGCGCCAGCAGCCAAGATACCGGGGGCTACGAGCAGTACTTC.

V gene TRBV7-8 combines with J gene TRBJ1-6; D is uncertain. The CDR3 runs to 14 residues. Trimming removed 4 bases at V and 10 bases at J, with 14 bases between. In germline, CDR1 is SGHVS, CDR2 FQNEAQ. The CDR3 DNA reads as TGTGCCAGCAGCTCCGCGGGATTGGGGTCACCCCTCCACTTT. Its protein product is CASSSAGLGSPLHF.

V and J are TRBV27 and TRBJ2-7, with 9 bases identical to TRBD1. CDR3 size: 15 residues. The junction had 13 bases not matched to a gene; V was cut back by 8 bases and J by 5 bases. Germline CDR1 and CDR2: MNHEY and SMNVEV (reference sequence). CDR3 bases: TGTGCCAGCCGGGTTTCCGGGACAGGGTACAACGAGCAGTACTTC. Translated, it gives CASRVSGTGYNEQYF.

V usage is TRBV5-4 and J usage is TRBJ2-3, with 8 bases lining up with TRBD2. Germline V gene sequence: CDR1 SGHNT, CDR2 YYREEE (reference sequence). The CDR3 has 14 amino acids. V shed 3 bases and J 4 bases; nucleotides not matched to a gene: 4. The CDR3 DNA is TGTGCCAGCAGCTCGGGACTAGAGTCAGATACGCAGTATTTT. This codes for CASSSGLESDTQYF.

This chain connects TRBV2 to TRBJ1-5; no reliable D call. The germline V gene has CDR1 SNHLY and CDR2 FYNNEI. The CDR3 contains 13 residues. V shed 6 bases and J shed 4 bases, with 10 bases lying between them. CDR3 residues: CASRRELNQPQHF. CDR3 in DNA: TGTGCCAGCAGACGGGAGCTAAATCAGCCCCAGCATTTT. The full variable domain, with the rest looked up from reference TRBV2 and TRBJ1-5, is EPEVTQTPSHQVTQMGQEVILRCVPISNHLYFYWYRQILGQKVEFLVSFYNNEISEKSEIFDDQFSVERPDGSNFTLKIRSTKLEDSAMYFCASRRELNQPQHFGDGTRLSIL.

The chain couples TRBV19 to TRBJ2-1; D is unresolved. Germline values: CDR1 LNHDA, CDR2 SQIVND (reference sequence). V was shortened by 4 bases and J by 0 bases, with 10 bases between the two germline ends. CDR3 size: 15 residues. The CDR3 region is CASSTGLSSYNEQFF. CDR3 coding DNA: TGTGCCAGTAGTACAGGCCTGAGCTCCTACAATGAGCAGTTCTTC.

The V and J genes are TRBV5-1 and TRBJ2-5, with 8 bases aligning to TRBD1. CDR3 length: 15 amino acids. Germline loops: CDR1 SGHRS, CDR2 YFSETQ. V shed 4 bases, J shed 2 bases, and the junction held 7 bases outside the gene matches. The chain's CDR3 is CASSTRQGRQETQYF. The CDR3 DNA reads TGCGCCAGCAGCACCCGACAGGGGAGGCAAGAGACCCAGTACTTC.

By its share, this clone is medium-sized. The chain recombines TRBV29-1 with TRBJ2-7; 7 nucleotides match TRBD2. The trim removed 4 bases at V and 4 bases at J, leaving 4 bases unmatched. Germline CDR1 reads SQVTM; CDR2 reads ANQGSEA. The CDR3 consists of 12 residues. Here the CDR3 reads CSVGTSEYEQYF. As DNA, the CDR3 is TGCAGCGTTGGAACTAGCGAGTACGAGCAGTACTTC.

The chain joins TRBV7-8 to TRBJ2-5; D is ambiguous. Trimming took 3 bases from V and 2 from J, leaving 10 bases between them. The germline V gene encodes CDR1 SGHVS and CDR2 FQNEAQ. This CDR3 is built from 14 residues. CDR3 residues: CASSFMPEQETQYF. The DNA of the CDR3 is TGTGCCAGCAGCTTTATGCCGGAGCAAGAGACCCAGTACTTC. The variable domain in full, with the rest retrieved from reference TRBV7-8 and TRBJ2-5, is GAGVSQSPRYKVAKRGQDVALRCDPISGHVSLFWYQQALGQGPEFLTYFQNEAQLDKSGLPSDRFFAERPEGSVSTLKIQRTQQEDSAVYLCASSFMPEQETQYFGPGTRLLVL.

The rearrangement uses TRBV7-9 and TRBJ1-2, with unresolved D. The CDR3 spans 16 residues. Germline V gene lookup returns CDR1 SEHNR and CDR2 FQNEAQ (reference sequence). Trimming cost V 5 bases and J 6 bases, with 22 bases left between them. The CDR3 loop reads CASSVLAATQTNGYTF. CDR3 bases: TGTGCCAGCAGCGTCCTAGCGGCTACACAGACTAATGGCTACACCTTC.